A single sample gave rise to the 7 T cell receptor beta chains below, sequenced in a study of CD8 T cells in ankylosing spondylitis (dated by TCRdb to about 2017). Points the paper makes about the study in general: Blood from ankylosing spondylitis patients appeared to be characterized by a TCR beta motif composed of several highly homologous amino acid variants.

Libraries were prepared through 5' RACE. The instrument was an Illumina HiSeq 2500. Through fastp at Q25 and MiXCR, TCRdb rebuilt clones from the public reads, retaining in-frame beta chains. Identical CDR3 protein sequences are pooled into one entry, listed with their most common genes and DNA. For this sample the table gives about 800,000 distinct CDR3 sequences, of which approximately 10% were detected only once. Together, the top ten hold more than 0.5% of the sample. For these TCRs, the target antigens are not known. The sequencing input was blood, either unsorted or a sorted T cell fraction (not recorded which). The receptors here all came from a male donor with ankylosing spondylitis.

A few counts support this clonotype. The chain carries TRBV10-3 and TRBJ2-3, with D hard to call. CDR3 length: 14 amino acids. CDR1 and CDR2 (germline): ENHRY, SYGVKD. With 4 bases removed from V and 0 bases from J, the gap between germline ends came to 8 bases. CDR3 region: CAISATESTDTQYF. The CDR3 DNA sequence: TGTGCCATCAGTGCGACCGAGAGCACAGATACGCAGTATTTT.

This clonotype turned up a few times. The V and J genes are TRBV12-3 or TRBV12-4 and TRBJ2-3; 7 bases fit TRBD1. This CDR3 has 17 residues. J was trimmed by 0 bases and V by 6 bases; bases with no gene match: 12. The CDR3 DNA is TGTGCCAGCAGCCGTATTCGACAGGGTCTTAGCACAGATACGCAGTATTTT. As protein: CASSRIRQGLSTDTQYF.

Only a few counts were recorded for this clonotype. The chain recombines TRBV5-1 with TRBJ2-3; 9 nucleotides align to TRBD2. Looked up from germline, CDR1 is SGHRS and CDR2 is YFSETQ. The CDR3 spans 15 residues. The ends lost 2 bases at V and 6 bases at J; junction bases unmatched: 7. In DNA form, the CDR3 reads TGCGCCAGCAGCTTAGAGACTAGCGGTCGGGATACGCAGTATTTT. Protein: CASSLETSGRDTQYF.

The chain carries TRBV7-2 and TRBJ2-3; 9 nucleotides align to TRBD2. J lost 4 bases, V lost 2 bases, and 4 bases had no gene match. Germline assignment: CDR1 SGHTA and CDR2 FQGNSA. CDR3 length: 15 amino acids. CDR3 amino acids: CASSLRGGASDTQYF. CDR3 sequence (DNA): TGTGCCAGCAGCTTACGCGGGGGGGCGTCAGATACGCAGTATTTT.

This clonotype has more than one count but fewer than ten. The chain combines TRBV7-9 with TRBJ2-2; 11 nucleotides line up with TRBD2. After removal of 4 bases from V and 2 bases from J, the junction contained 3 bases not matched to a gene. CDR1 is SEHNR, CDR2 FQNEAQ, per germline (reference sequence). The CDR3 covers 16 residues. The CDR3 region is CASSSTSGSNTGELFF. DNA of the CDR3: TGTGCCAGCAGCTCTACTAGCGGGAGTAACACCGGGGAGCTGTTTTTT.

This clonotype was detected many times. The chain links TRBV7-2 to TRBJ2-7, with 7 positions matching TRBD2. CDR3 length: 14 amino acids. V trimming: 7 bases; J trimming: 4 bases; junction bases outside the gene matches: 10. Looked up from germline, CDR1 is SGHTA and CDR2 is FQGNSA. The CDR3 protein is CASKPSGVRYEQYF. DNA of the CDR3: TGTGCCAGCAAGCCGAGCGGGGTGCGGTACGAGCAGTACTTC.

The table lists this clonotype with a few counts. V usage is TRBV10-3 and J usage is TRBJ2-3, with TRBD1 identical over 10 bases. J gave up 1 base and V 1 base, and 5 bases lay outside the gene matches. Germline values: CDR1 ENHRY, CDR2 SYGVKD. There are 17 residues in the CDR3. This CDR3 reads CAISEYPGTGGTDTQYF. The CDR3 nucleotides read TGTGCCATCAGTGAGTACCCCGGGACAGGGGGCACAGATACGCAGTATTTT.